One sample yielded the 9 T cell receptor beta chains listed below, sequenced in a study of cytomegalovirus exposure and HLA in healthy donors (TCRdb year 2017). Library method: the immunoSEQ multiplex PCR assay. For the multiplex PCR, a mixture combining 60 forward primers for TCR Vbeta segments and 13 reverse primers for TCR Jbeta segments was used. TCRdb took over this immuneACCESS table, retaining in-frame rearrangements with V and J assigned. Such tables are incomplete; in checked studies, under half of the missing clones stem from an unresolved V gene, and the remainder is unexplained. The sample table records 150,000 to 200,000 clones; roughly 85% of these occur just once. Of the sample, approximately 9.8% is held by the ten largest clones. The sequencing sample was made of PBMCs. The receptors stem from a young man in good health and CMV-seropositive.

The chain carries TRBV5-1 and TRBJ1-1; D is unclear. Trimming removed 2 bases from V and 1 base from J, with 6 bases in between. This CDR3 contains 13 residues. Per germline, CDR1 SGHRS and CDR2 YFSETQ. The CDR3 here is CASSFEGNTEAFF. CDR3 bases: TGCGCCAGCAGCTTTGAGGGGAACACTGAAGCTTTCTTT.

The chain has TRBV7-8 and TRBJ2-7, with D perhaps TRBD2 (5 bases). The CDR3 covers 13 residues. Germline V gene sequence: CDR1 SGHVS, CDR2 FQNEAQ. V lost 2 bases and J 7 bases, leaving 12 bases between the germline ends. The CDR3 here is CASSLLGPGEQYF. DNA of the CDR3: TGTGCCAGCAGCTTACTGGGTCCGGGAGAGCAGTACTTC.

The CDR3 is CASSVTGGPAYGYTF. As DNA, the CDR3 is TGCGCCAGCAGCGTAACAGGGGGCCCCGCCTATGGCTACACCTTC. The chain has TRBV5-1 and TRBJ1-2; 9 nucleotides match TRBD1. Germline V gene sequence: CDR1 SGHRS, CDR2 YFSETQ. The CDR3 totals 15 residues. V was clipped by 4 bases and J by 4 bases; unmatched bases: 8. Full variable domain (remainder filled in from reference TRBV5-1 and TRBJ1-2): KAGVTQTPRYLIKTRGQQVTLSCSPISGHRSVSWYQQTPGQGLQFLFEYFSETQRNKGNFPGRFSGRQFSNSRSEMNVSTLELGDSALYLCASSVTGGPAYGYTFGSGTRLTVV.

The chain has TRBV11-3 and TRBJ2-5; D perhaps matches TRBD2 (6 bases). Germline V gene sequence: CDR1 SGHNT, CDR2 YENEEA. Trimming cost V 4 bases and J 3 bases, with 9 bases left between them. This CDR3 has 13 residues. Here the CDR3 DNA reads TGTGCCAGCAGCTCGGGACTTGAAGAGACCCAGTACTTC. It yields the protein CASSSGLEETQYF. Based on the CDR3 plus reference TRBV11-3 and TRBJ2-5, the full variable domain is EAGVVQSPRYKIIEKKQPVAFWCNPISGHNTLYWYLQNLGQGPELLIRYENEEAVDDSQLPKDRFSAERLKGVDSTLKIQPAELGDSAVYLCASSSGLEETQYFGPGTRLLVL.

CDR3 in DNA: TGTGCCAGCAGCTTTAGGGGGCGAAGGGAAAAACTGTTTTTT. Its translation: CASSFRGRREKLFF. The V gene is TRBV11-2, the J gene TRBJ1-4; 7 bases map to TRBD1. The CDR3 runs 14 residues. Germline CDR1 reads SGHAT; CDR2 reads FQNNGV. With 3 bases clipped from V and 8 bases from J, the junction kept 6 bases outside the gene matches.

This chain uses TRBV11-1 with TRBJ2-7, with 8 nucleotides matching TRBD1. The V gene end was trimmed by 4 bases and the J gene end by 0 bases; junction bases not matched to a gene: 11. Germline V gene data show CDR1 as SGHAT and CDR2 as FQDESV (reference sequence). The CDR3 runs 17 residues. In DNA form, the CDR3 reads TGTGCCAGCAGCTCCTTCGGACAGGGACCGAGCTCCTACGAGCAGTACTTC. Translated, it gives CASSSFGQGPSSYEQYF.

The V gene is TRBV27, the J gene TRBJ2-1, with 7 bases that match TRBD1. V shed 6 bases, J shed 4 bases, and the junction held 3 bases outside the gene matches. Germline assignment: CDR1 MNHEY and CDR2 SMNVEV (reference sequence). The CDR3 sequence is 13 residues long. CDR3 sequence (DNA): TGTGCCAGCAGCCACAGGGGTTACAATGAGCAGTTCTTC. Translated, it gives CASSHRGYNEQFF.

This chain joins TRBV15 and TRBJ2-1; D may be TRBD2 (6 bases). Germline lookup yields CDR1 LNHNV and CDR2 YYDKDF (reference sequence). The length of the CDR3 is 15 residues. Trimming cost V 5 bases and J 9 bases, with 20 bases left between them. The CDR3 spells CATSRPRGFSGEQFF. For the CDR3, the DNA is TGTGCCACCAGCCGCCCCCGGGGGTTCAGTGGTGAGCAGTTCTTC.

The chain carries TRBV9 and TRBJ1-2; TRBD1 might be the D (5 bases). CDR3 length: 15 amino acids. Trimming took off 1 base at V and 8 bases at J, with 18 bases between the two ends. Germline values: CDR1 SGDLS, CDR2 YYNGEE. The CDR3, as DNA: TGTGCCAGCAGCGTACATCTCGACAGCCTGGGAGGCTACACCTTC. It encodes CASSVHLDSLGGYTF.